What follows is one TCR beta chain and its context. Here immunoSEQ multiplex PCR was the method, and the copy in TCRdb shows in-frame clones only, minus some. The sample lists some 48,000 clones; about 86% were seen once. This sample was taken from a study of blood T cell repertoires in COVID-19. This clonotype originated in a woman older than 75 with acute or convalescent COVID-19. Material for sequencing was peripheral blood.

The CDR3 DNA reads TGTGCCAGTAGTATAGAAGGGACAGGGGCCTTCTTAAGGCATTTT. Translated, it gives CASSIEGTGAFLRHF. The chain couples TRBV19 to TRBJ1-5, with TRBD1 matching 10 bases. This CDR3 contains 15 residues. Looked up from germline, CDR1 is LNHDA and CDR2 is SQIVND (reference sequence). V lost 0 bases and J lost 15; bases outside the gene matches: 11.